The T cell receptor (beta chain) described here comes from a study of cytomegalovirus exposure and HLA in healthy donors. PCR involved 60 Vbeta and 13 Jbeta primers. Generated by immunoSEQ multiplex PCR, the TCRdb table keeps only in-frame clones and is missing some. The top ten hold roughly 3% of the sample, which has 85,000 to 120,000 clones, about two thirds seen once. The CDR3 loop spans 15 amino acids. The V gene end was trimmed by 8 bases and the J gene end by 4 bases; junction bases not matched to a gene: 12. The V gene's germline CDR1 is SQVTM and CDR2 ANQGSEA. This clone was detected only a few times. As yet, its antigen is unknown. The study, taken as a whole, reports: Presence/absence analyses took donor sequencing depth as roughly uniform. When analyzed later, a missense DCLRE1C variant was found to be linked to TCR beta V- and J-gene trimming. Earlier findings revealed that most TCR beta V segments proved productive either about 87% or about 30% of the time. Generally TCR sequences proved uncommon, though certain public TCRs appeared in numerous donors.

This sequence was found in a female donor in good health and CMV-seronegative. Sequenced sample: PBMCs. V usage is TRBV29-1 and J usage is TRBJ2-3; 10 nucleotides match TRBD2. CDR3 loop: CSLGKREGWADTQYF. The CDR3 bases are TGCAGCCTCGGGAAGCGGGAGGGCTGGGCAGATACGCAGTATTTT.